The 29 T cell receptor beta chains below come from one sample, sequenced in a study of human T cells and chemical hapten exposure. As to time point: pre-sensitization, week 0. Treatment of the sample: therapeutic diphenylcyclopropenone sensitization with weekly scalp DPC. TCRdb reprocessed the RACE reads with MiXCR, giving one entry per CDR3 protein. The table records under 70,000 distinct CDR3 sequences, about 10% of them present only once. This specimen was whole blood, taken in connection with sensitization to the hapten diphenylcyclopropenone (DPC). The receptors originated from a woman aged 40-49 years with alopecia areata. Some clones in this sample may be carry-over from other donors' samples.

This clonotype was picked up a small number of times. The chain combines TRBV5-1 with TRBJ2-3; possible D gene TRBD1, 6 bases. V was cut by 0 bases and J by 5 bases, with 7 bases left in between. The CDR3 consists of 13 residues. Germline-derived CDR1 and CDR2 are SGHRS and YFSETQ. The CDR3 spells CASSLARGDTQYF. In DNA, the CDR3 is TGCGCCAGCAGCTTGGCCAGGGGAGATACGCAGTATTTT. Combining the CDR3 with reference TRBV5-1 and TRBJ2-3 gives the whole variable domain KAGVTQTPRYLIKTRGQQVTLSCSPISGHRSVSWYQQTPGQGLQFLFEYFSETQRNKGNFPGRFSGRQFSNSRSEMNVSTLELGDSALYLCASSLARGDTQYFGPGTRLTVL.

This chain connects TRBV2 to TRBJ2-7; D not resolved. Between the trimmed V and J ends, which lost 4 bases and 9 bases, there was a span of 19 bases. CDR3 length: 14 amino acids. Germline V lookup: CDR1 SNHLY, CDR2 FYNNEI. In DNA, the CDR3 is TGTGCCAGCAGTGGACTGTTGGTAGGCGGCAGGCAGTACTTC. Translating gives CASSGLLVGGRQYF.

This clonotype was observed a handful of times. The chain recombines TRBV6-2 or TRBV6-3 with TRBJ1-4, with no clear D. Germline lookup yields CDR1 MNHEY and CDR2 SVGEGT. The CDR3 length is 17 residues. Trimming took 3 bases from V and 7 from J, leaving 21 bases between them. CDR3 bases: TGTGCCAGCAGTTATCGACAAGGCTCAAGGTCGGGTGAAAAACTGTTTTTT. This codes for CASSYRQGSRSGEKLFF.

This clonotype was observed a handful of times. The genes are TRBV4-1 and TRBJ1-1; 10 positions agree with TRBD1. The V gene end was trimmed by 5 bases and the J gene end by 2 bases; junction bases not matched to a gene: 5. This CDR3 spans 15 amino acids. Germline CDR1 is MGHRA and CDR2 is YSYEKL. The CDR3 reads CASSARQGANTEAFF. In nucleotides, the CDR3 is TGCGCCAGCAGCGCCCGACAGGGGGCAAACACTGAAGCTTTCTTT.

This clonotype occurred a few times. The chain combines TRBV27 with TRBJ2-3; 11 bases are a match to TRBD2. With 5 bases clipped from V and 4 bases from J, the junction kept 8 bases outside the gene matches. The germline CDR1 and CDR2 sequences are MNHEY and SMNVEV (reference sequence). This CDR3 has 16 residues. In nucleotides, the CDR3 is TGTGCCAGCAGTCCCTTGACTAGCGGGAAGGCAGATACGCAGTATTTT. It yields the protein CASSPLTSGKADTQYF.

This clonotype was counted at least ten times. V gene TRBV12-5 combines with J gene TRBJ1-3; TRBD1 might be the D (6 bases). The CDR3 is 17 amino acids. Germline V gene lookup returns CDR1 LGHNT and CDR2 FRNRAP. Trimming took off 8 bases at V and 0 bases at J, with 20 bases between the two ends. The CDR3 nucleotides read TGTGCTAGTAGCCATCCCTCGGGACAACTCTCTGGAAACACCATATATTTT. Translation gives CASSHPSGQLSGNTIYF.

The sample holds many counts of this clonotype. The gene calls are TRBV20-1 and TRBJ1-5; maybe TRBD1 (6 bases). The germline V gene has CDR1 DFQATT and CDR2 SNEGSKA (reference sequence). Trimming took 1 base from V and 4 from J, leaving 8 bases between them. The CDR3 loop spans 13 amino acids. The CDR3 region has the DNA TGCAGTGCTAGAGGACAGGCGAATCAGCCCCAGCATTTT. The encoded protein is CSARGQANQPQHF.

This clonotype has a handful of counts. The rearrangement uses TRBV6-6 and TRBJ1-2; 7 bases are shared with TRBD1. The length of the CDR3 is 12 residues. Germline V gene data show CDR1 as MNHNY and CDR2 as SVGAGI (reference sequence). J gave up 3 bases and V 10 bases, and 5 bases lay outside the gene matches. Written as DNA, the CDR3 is TGTGCCACCCGGGACAGTTACTATGGCTACACCTTC. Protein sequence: CATRDSYYGYTF.

CDR3 sequence (DNA): TGTGCCAGCAGTTTTGATTTGGGGGGCTACACCTACGAGCAGTACTTC. This encodes CASSFDLGGYTYEQYF. The rearrangement joins TRBV12-3 or TRBV12-4 to TRBJ2-7, with D perhaps being TRBD1 or TRBD2 (6 bases each). The CDR3 sequence is 16 residues long. V was pared by 3 bases and J by 2 bases, with 17 bases between.

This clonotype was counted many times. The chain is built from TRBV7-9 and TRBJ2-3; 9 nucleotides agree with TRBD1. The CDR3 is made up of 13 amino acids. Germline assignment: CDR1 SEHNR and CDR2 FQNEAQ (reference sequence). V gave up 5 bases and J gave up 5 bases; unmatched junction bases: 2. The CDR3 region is CASSPTGGDTQYF. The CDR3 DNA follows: TGTGCCAGCAGCCCGACAGGGGGAGATACGCAGTATTTT.

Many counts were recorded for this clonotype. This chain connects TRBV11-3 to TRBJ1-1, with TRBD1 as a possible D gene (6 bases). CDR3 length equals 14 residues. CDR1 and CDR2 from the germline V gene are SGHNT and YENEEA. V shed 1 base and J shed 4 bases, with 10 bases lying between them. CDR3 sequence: CASSLGGAVTEAFF. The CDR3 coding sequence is TGTGCCAGCAGCTTAGGGGGGGCGGTCACTGAAGCTTTCTTT.

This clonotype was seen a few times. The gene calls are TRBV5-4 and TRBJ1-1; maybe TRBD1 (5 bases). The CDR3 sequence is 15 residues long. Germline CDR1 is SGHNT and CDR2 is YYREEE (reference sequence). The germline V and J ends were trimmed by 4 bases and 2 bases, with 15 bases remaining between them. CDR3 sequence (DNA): TGTGCCAGCAGCGGGGCAGTCTCTGCAAACACTGAAGCTTTCTTT. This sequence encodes CASSGAVSANTEAFF.

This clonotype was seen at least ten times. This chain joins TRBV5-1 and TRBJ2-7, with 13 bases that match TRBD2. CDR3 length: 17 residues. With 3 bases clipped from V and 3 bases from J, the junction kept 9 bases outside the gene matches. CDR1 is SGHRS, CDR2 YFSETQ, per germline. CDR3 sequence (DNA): TGCGCCAGCAGCTCCGGTGGACTAGCGGGAGTAGTCTACGAGCAGTACTTC. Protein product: CASSSGGLAGVVYEQYF. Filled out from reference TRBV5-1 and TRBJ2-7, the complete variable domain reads KAGVTQTPRYLIKTRGQQVTLSCSPISGHRSVSWYQQTPGQGLQFLFEYFSETQRNKGNFPGRFSGRQFSNSRSEMNVSTLELGDSALYLCASSSGGLAGVVYEQYFGPGTRLTVT.

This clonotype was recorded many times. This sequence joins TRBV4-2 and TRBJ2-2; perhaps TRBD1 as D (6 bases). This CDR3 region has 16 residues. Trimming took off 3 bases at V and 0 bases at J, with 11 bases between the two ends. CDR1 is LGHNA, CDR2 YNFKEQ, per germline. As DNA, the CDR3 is TGTGCCAGCAGCCATCCTTCAGGGGCGAACACCGGGGAGCTGTTTTTT. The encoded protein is CASSHPSGANTGELFF.

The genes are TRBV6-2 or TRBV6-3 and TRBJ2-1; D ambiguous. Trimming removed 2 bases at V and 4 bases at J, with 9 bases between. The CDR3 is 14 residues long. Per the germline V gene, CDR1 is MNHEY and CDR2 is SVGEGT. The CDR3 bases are TGTGCCAGCAGTTACCAGTTAGTTTACAATGAGCAGTTCTTC. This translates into CASSYQLVYNEQFF.

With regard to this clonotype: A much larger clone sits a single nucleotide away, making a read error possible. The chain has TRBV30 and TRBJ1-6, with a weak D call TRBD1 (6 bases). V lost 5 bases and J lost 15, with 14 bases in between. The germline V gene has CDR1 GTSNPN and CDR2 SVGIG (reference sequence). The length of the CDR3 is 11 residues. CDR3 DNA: TGTGCCTGGGGCTCAAGGGACAACCTCCACTTT. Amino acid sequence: CAWGSRDNLHF.

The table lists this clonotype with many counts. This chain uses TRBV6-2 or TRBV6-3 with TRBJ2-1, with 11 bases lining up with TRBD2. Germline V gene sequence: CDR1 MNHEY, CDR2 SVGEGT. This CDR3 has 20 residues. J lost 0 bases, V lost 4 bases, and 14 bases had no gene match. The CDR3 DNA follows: TGTGCCAGCAGTTTCGTCCCTAGCGGGGGGAGGGGAAGCTCCTACAATGAGCAGTTCTTC. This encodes CASSFVPSGGRGSSYNEQFF.

The CDR3 sequence: CASSQYGGGSGYTF. Here the CDR3 DNA reads TGTGCCAGCAGCCAGTACGGAGGAGGGTCTGGCTACACCTTC. The rearrangement joins TRBV3-1 to TRBJ1-2; no reliable D call. CDR1 is LGHDT, CDR2 YNNKEL, per germline (reference sequence). V lost 3 bases to trimming and J lost 7 bases, with 15 bases between them. This CDR3 is 14 amino acids long.

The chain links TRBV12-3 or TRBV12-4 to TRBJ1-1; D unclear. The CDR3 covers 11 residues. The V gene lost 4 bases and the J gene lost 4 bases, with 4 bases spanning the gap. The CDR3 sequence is CASSWSTEAFF. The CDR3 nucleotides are TGTGCCAGCAGTTGGTCCACTGAAGCTTTCTTT.

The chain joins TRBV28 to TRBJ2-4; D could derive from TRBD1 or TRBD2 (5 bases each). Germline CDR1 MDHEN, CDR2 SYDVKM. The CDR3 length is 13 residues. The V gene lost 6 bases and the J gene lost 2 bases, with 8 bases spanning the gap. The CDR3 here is CASRGDPKNIQYF. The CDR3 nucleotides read TGTGCCAGCAGGGGGGATCCCAAAAACATTCAGTACTTC. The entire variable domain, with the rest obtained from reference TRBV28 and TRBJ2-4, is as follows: DVKVTQSSRYLVKRTGEKVFLECVQDMDHENMFWYRQDPGLGLRLIYFSYDVKMKEKGDIPEGYSVSREKKERFSLILESASTNQTSMYLCASRGDPKNIQYFGAGTRLSVL.

This chain's CDR3 is CASSLRLAGNEQYF. CDR3 in DNA: TGTGCCAGCAGTTTACGACTAGCGGGGAACGAGCAGTACTTC. The chain carries TRBV27 and TRBJ2-7; 11 nucleotides match TRBD2. From germline, CDR1 is MNHEY and CDR2 SMNVEV (reference sequence). After removal of 2 bases from V and 5 bases from J, the junction contained 2 bases not matched to a gene. The CDR3 has 14 amino acids.

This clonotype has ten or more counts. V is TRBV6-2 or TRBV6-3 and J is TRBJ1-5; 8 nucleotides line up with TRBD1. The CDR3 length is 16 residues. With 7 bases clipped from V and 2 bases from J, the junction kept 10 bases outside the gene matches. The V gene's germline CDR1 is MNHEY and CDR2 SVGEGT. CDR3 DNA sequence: TGTGCCAGCAACAACAGGGGGAGAGGGGGCAATCAGCCCCAGCATTTT. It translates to CASNNRGRGGNQPQHF.

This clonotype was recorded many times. The CDR3 DNA reads TGTGCCAGCAGCCACCCCCCAAATGGCTACACCTTC. Translated, it gives CASSHPPNGYTF. V is TRBV12-3 or TRBV12-4 and J is TRBJ1-2; no reliable D call. V gave up 6 bases and J gave up 6 bases, with 11 bases separating them. The CDR3 consists of 12 residues.

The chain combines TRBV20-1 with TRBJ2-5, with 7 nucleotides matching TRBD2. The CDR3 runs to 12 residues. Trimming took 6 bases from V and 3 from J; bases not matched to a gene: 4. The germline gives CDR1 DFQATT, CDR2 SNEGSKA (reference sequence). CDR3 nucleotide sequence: TGCAGTGCCCGAGCGGGGAAAGAGACCCAGTACTTC. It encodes CSARAGKETQYF.

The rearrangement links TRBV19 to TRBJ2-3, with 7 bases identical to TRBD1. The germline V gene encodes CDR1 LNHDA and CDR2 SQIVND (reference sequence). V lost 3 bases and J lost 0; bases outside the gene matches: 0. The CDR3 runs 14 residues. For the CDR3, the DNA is TGTGCCAGTAGTATGACAGGGAGCACAGATACGCAGTATTTT. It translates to CASSMTGSTDTQYF.

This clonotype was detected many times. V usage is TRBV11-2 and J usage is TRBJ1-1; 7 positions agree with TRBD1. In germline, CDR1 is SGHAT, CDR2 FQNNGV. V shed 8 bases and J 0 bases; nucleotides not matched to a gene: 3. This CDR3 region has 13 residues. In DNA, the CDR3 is TGTGCCAGCGCGGGACAGCTGAACACTGAAGCTTTCTTT. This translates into CASAGQLNTEAFF.

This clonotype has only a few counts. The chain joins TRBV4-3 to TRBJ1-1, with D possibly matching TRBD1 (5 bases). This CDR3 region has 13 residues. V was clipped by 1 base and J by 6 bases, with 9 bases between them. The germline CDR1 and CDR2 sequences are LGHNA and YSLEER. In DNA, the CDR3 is TGCGCCAGCAGCCAAGTGCGGGGCGCTGAAGCTTTCTTT. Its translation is CASSQVRGAEAFF.

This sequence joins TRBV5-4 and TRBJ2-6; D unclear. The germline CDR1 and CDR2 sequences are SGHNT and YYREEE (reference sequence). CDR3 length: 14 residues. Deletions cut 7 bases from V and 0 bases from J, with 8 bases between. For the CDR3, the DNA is TGTGCCAGCTCGAACCCCTCTGGGGCCAACGTCCTGACTTTC. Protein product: CASSNPSGANVLTF.

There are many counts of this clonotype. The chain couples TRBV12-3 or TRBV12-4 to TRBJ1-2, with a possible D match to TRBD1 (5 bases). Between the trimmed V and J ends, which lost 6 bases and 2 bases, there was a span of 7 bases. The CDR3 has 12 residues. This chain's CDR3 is CASRYRNYGYTF. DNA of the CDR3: TGTGCCAGCAGGTACAGGAACTATGGCTACACCTTC.